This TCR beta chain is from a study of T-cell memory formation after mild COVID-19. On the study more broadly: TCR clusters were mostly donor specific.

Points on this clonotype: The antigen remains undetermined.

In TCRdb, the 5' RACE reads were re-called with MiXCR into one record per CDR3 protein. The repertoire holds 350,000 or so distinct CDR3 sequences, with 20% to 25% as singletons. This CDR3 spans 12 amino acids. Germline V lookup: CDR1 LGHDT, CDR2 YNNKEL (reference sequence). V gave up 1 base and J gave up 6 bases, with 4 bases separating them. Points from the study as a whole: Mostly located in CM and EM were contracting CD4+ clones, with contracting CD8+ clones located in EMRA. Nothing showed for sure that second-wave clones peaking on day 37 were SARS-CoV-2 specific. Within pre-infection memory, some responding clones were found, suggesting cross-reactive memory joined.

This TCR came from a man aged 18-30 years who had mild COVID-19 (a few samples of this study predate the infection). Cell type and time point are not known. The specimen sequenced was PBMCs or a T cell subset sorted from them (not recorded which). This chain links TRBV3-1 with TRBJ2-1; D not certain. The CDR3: CASSQVVNEQFF. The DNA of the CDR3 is TGTGCCAGCAGCCAAGTAGTCAATGAGCAGTTCTTC.